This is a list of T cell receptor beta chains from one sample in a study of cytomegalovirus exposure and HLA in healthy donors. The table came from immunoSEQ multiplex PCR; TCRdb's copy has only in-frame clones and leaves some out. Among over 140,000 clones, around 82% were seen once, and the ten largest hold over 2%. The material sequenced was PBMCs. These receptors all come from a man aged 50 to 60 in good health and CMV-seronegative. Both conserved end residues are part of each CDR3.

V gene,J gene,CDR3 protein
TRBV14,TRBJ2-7,CASSQGLIRGGSSYEQYF
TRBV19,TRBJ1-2,CASSLVPEVGYTF
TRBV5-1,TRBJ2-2,CASSPYTGELFF
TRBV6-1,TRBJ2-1,CASSEAGLAGGEQFF
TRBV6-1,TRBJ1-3,CASSETGGSGNTIYF
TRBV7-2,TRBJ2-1,CASSLGGQGFMKQFF
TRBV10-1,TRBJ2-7,CANVCYQPGGLAGVGWLGEQYF
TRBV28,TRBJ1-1,CASSFPRQGPNTEAFF
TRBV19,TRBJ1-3,CASRATALYF
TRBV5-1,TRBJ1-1,CASSLDNPGGTEAFF
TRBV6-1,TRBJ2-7,CASRDSPVDEQYF
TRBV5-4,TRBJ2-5,CASSNVQGGKFQETQYF
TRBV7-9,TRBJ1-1,CASSLEGRTEAFF
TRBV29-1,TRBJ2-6,CSVEAGIQSGANVLTF
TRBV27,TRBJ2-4,CASSLSIPGTGKDIQYF
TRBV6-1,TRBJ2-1,CASRSSGSINEQFF
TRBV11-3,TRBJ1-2,CASSQGNNGYTF
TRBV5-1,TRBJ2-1,CASTISGGAYNEQFF
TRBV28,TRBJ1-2,CASGRVTNYGYTF
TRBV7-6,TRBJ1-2,CASSPGRAIYGYTF
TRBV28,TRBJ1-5,CASSLLNQPQHF
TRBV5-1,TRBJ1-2,CASSVGQGFYGYTF
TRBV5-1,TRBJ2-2,CASSLNPGNTGELFF
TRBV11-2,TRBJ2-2,CASSSSGRGNTGELFF
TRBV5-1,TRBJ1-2,CASSLRTGTEYGYTF
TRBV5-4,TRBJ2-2,CASSFTLGAAGELFF
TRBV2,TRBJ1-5,CASGLTGGGWQPQHF
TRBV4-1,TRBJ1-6,CASSQEFGTVGSPLHF
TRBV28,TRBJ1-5,CASSLLQGNQPQHF
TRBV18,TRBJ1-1,CASSPIPPGENTEAFF
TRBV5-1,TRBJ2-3,CASSLGQTSTDTQYF
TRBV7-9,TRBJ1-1,CASSPGRTEAFF
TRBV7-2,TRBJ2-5,CASSFGGASETQYF
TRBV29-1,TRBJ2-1,CSVRSGRAVNEQFF
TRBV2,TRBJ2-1,CASSERSSYNEQFF
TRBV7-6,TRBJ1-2,CASSLGGQGSLSRYTF
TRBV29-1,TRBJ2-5,CSARLAVYQETQYF
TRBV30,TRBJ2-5,CAWSTGRGETQYF
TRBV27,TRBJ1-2,CASSLIAGGGYTF